This T cell receptor beta chain is drawn from a study of blood T cell repertoires in COVID-19. At the level of the study: T cells, B-cell-depleted T cells, or PBMCs provided the cDNA or gDNA that served as material.

Per the study methods: Nucleated cell counts were estimated from reference gene primer amplification. Sequencing was performed with immunoSEQ multiplex PCR; in TCRdb, only in-frame clones are kept and a portion is missing. The V and J calls and clone size are taken from that table; D and trimming were inferred from the DNA. Of some 110,000 clones detected, over 80% appear once; the ten largest clones hold over 12%. V was clipped by 0 bases and J by 5 bases; unmatched bases: 5. The CDR3 sequence is 16 residues long. From germline, CDR1 is KGHDR and CDR2 SFDVKD. Sequenced material: peripheral blood. The chain has TRBV24-1 and TRBJ2-3, with TRBD2 matching over 9 bases. The TCR sequence derives from a man aged 45-65 years with acute or convalescent COVID-19. As DNA, the CDR3 is TGTGCCACCAGTGATTTGGGGCGGGAGGGCTTAGATACGCAGTATTTT. Amino acid sequence: CATSDLGREGLDTQYF.